These T cell receptor beta chains were read from a single sample in a study of Ad26.COV2.S vaccination and SARS-CoV-2 variants. Assay: immunoSEQ multiplex PCR; the TCRdb copy retains only in-frame clones and omits some. The sample records about 280,000 clones, roughly 86% being singletons. The sequencing here drew on peripheral blood, taken in a trial of Ad26.COV2.S vaccine versus placebo. The receptors derive from a person between 18 and 65 years old who received the Ad26.COV2.S COVID-19 vaccine or a placebo. CDR3s include the opening cysteine and the closing phenylalanine or tryptophan. D genes are given only for firm matches. Rows give clone size only sometimes, using once, few, many, or a class for an expanded clone.

clone size: -; V gene: TRBV6-1; J gene: TRBJ1-2; D gene: -; CDR3 protein: CASSESPLDRTDYGYTF; CDR3 DNA: TGTGCCAGCAGTGAATCCCCGCTAGACAGAACAGACTATGGCTACACCTTC
clone size: -; V gene: TRBV30; J gene: TRBJ2-5; D gene: TRBD2; CDR3 protein: CAWRRAGAEETQYF; CDR3 DNA: TGTGCCTGGAGGAGAGCGGGAGCGGAAGAGACCCAGTACTTC
clone size: -; V gene: TRBV29-1; J gene: TRBJ2-7; D gene: TRBD1; CDR3 protein: CSVVSGTGGYEQYF; CDR3 DNA: TGCAGCGTTGTTTCCGGGACAGGGGGTTACGAGCAGTACTTC
clone size: -; V gene: TRBV11-2; J gene: TRBJ2-1; D gene: TRBD2; CDR3 protein: CASSSGTTSYNEQFF; CDR3 DNA: TGTGCCAGCAGCTCCGGGACTACCTCCTACAATGAGCAGTTCTTC
clone size: -; V gene: TRBV6-5; J gene: TRBJ1-2; D gene: TRBD1; CDR3 protein: CASSYRDRGRNGYTF; CDR3 DNA: TGTGCCAGCAGCTACCGGGACAGGGGTCGGAATGGCTACACCTTC
clone size: -; V gene: TRBV5-8; J gene: TRBJ1-2; D gene: TRBD1; CDR3 protein: CASSYDRGTGYTF; CDR3 DNA: TGTGCCAGCAGTTACGACAGGGGAACTGGCTACACCTTC
clone size: -; V gene: TRBV7-2; J gene: TRBJ2-7; D gene: TRBD1; CDR3 protein: CASSLRGQGADEQYF; CDR3 DNA: TGTGCCAGCAGCTTAAGGGGACAGGGGGCGGACGAGCAGTACTTC
clone size: -; V gene: TRBV30; J gene: TRBJ1-2; D gene: -; CDR3 protein: CAWRRGVHGYTF; CDR3 DNA: TGTGCCTGGAGGAGAGGGGTACATGGCTACACCTTC
clone size: -; V gene: TRBV7-9; J gene: TRBJ2-1; D gene: -; CDR3 protein: CASSLAGVNEQFF; CDR3 DNA: TGTGCCAGCAGCTTAGCCGGGGTTAATGAGCAGTTCTTC
clone size: once; V gene: TRBV19; J gene: TRBJ2-7; D gene: -; CDR3 protein: CASSKQLNHYSYEQYF; CDR3 DNA: TGTGCCAGTAGTAAGCAGCTCAATCACTACTCCTACGAGCAGTACTTC
clone size: -; V gene: TRBV19; J gene: TRBJ1-5; D gene: TRBD1; CDR3 protein: CASLDRPNQPQHF; CDR3 DNA: TGTGCCAGCCTGGACAGGCCCAATCAGCCCCAGCATTTT
clone size: -; V gene: TRBV5-8; J gene: TRBJ2-7; D gene: -; CDR3 protein: CASSLEVGYSYEQYF; CDR3 DNA: TGTGCCAGCAGCTTGGAAGTAGGCTACTCCTACGAGCAGTACTTC
clone size: -; V gene: TRBV12-5; J gene: TRBJ1-1; D gene: -; CDR3 protein: CASGLYQGGRSEAFF; CDR3 DNA: TGTGCTAGTGGTTTGTACCAGGGAGGGAGGTCTGAAGCTTTCTTT
clone size: -; V gene: TRBV15; J gene: TRBJ1-6; D gene: -; CDR3 protein: CATSRDRSSYNSPLHF; CDR3 DNA: TGTGCCACCAGCAGAGACAGGAGCTCCTATAATTCACCCCTCCACTTT
clone size: -; V gene: TRBV7-9; J gene: TRBJ2-3; D gene: -; CDR3 protein: CASSLLSTDTQYF; CDR3 DNA: TGTGCCAGCAGCTTACTGAGCACAGATACGCAGTATTTT
clone size: -; V gene: TRBV5-1; J gene: TRBJ2-6; D gene: -; CDR3 protein: CASSMGRGTGANVLTF; CDR3 DNA: TGCGCCAGCAGCATGGGACGGGGCACGGGGGCCAACGTCCTGACTTTC
clone size: -; V gene: TRBV6-2/TRBV6-3; J gene: TRBJ2-7; D gene: -; CDR3 protein: CASSYRQAPYEQYF; CDR3 DNA: TGTGCCAGCAGTTACAGACAGGCCCCCTACGAGCAGTACTTC
clone size: -; V gene: TRBV2; J gene: TRBJ2-7; D gene: -; CDR3 protein: CASSLERTYEQYF; CDR3 DNA: TGTGCCAGCAGTTTGGAAAGGACCTACGAGCAGTACTTC
clone size: -; V gene: TRBV3-1/TRBV3-2; J gene: TRBJ2-4; D gene: -; CDR3 protein: CASSQELGPLAKNIQYF; CDR3 DNA: TGTGCCAGCAGCCAAGAGTTGGGACCCCTAGCCAAAAACATTCAGTACTTC
clone size: -; V gene: TRBV2; J gene: TRBJ2-7; D gene: -; CDR3 protein: CASSPISRQVNSYEQYF; CDR3 DNA: TGTGCCAGCAGTCCCATCTCCCGACAGGTTAACTCCTACGAGCAGTACTTC
clone size: few; V gene: TRBV7-2; J gene: TRBJ1-5; D gene: TRBD1; CDR3 protein: CASSGQANQPQHF; CDR3 DNA: TGTGCCAGTAGCGGACAGGCGAATCAGCCCCAGCATTTT
clone size: -; V gene: TRBV11-2; J gene: TRBJ2-7; D gene: -; CDR3 protein: CASSLGRGNYEQYF; CDR3 DNA: TGTGCCAGCAGCTTAGGGAGGGGGAACTACGAGCAGTACTTC
clone size: -; V gene: TRBV7-6; J gene: TRBJ2-3; D gene: TRBD2; CDR3 protein: CASSSPGLAGELTDTQYF; CDR3 DNA: TGTGCCAGCAGCTCACCGGGACTAGCGGGAGAGCTCACAGATACGCAGTATTTT
clone size: -; V gene: TRBV29-1; J gene: TRBJ1-5; D gene: -; CDR3 protein: CSVGGGNNQPQHF; CDR3 DNA: TGCAGCGTCGGAGGGGGGAACAATCAGCCCCAGCATTTT
clone size: -; V gene: TRBV25-1; J gene: TRBJ2-7; D gene: TRBD2; CDR3 protein: CASSESASGRPYEQYF; CDR3 DNA: TGTGCCAGCAGTGAATCCGCTAGCGGGAGACCCTACGAGCAGTACTTC
clone size: -; V gene: TRBV6-6; J gene: TRBJ1-5; D gene: -; CDR3 protein: CASRQPNQPQHF; CDR3 DNA: TGTGCCAGCAGACAGCCCAATCAGCCCCAGCATTTT
clone size: few; V gene: TRBV5-1; J gene: TRBJ2-2; D gene: -; CDR3 protein: CASSAEGESTGELFF; CDR3 DNA: TGCGCCAGCAGCGCGGAGGGGGAAAGCACCGGGGAGCTGTTTTTT
clone size: -; V gene: TRBV19; J gene: TRBJ1-4; D gene: TRBD1; CDR3 protein: CATKGQATNEKLFF; CDR3 DNA: TGTGCCACCAAGGGACAGGCAACTAATGAAAAACTGTTTTTT
clone size: once; V gene: TRBV5-1; J gene: TRBJ2-7; D gene: -; CDR3 protein: CASSSARAGVYEQYF; CDR3 DNA: TGCGCCAGCAGCTCGGCACGGGCCGGGGTTTACGAGCAGTACTTC
clone size: few; V gene: TRBV28; J gene: TRBJ1-3; D gene: -; CDR3 protein: CASSLTRGNTIYF; CDR3 DNA: TGTGCCAGCAGCCTTACGAGGGGAAACACCATATATTTT
clone size: -; V gene: TRBV19; J gene: TRBJ2-7; D gene: -; CDR3 protein: CASSLQGSPYEQYF; CDR3 DNA: TGTGCCAGTAGTCTACAGGGATCCCCCTACGAGCAGTACTTC
clone size: -; V gene: TRBV19; J gene: TRBJ1-2; D gene: -; CDR3 protein: CASRDTIYGYTF; CDR3 DNA: TGTGCCAGTCGGGACACTATCTATGGCTACACCTTC
clone size: -; V gene: TRBV3-1/TRBV3-2; J gene: TRBJ2-7; D gene: TRBD2; CDR3 protein: CASSQGLAGGKSSYEQYF; CDR3 DNA: TGTGCCAGCAGCCAAGGACTAGCGGGGGGGAAGAGCTCCTACGAGCAGTACTTC
clone size: -; V gene: TRBV7-9; J gene: TRBJ1-1; D gene: -; CDR3 protein: CASSPPLTGTEAFF; CDR3 DNA: TGTGCCAGCAGCCCTCCCTTAACAGGGACTGAAGCTTTCTTT
clone size: few; V gene: TRBV7-6; J gene: TRBJ1-1; D gene: -; CDR3 protein: CASSLSLAGNTEAFF; CDR3 DNA: TGTGCCAGCAGCTTATCTCTGGCAGGCAACACTGAAGCTTTCTTT
clone size: -; V gene: TRBV7-8; J gene: TRBJ1-1; D gene: TRBD1; CDR3 protein: CASSPQDRAGEAFF; CDR3 DNA: TGTGCCAGCAGCCCCCAAGACAGGGCTGGTGAAGCTTTCTTT
clone size: -; V gene: TRBV7-2; J gene: TRBJ1-5; D gene: -; CDR3 protein: CASSLQVFTATGGQPQHF; CDR3 DNA: TGTGCCAGCAGCTTGCAAGTGTTCACTGCCACAGGTGGTCAGCCCCAGCATTTT
clone size: few; V gene: TRBV19; J gene: TRBJ1-2; D gene: -; CDR3 protein: CATQKGQLHNYGYTF; CDR3 DNA: TGTGCCACCCAAAAAGGACAGCTCCATAACTATGGCTACACCTTC
clone size: -; V gene: TRBV11-2; J gene: TRBJ2-7; D gene: -; CDR3 protein: CASSLDETGKQYF; CDR3 DNA: TGTGCCAGCAGCTTAGATGAGACGGGGAAGCAGTACTTC
clone size: -; V gene: TRBV28; J gene: TRBJ2-5; D gene: -; CDR3 protein: CASSVTHSVQETQYF; CDR3 DNA: TGTGCCAGCAGTGTCACCCACTCCGTCCAAGAGACCCAGTACTTC
clone size: -; V gene: TRBV2; J gene: TRBJ2-7; D gene: -; CDR3 protein: CASSGRQATYEQYF; CDR3 DNA: TGTGCCAGCAGTGGGCGACAGGCCACCTACGAGCAGTACTTC
clone size: -; V gene: TRBV18; J gene: TRBJ1-2; D gene: -; CDR3 protein: CASSPLFGSYGYTF; CDR3 DNA: TGTGCCAGCTCACCACTGTTCGGAAGCTATGGCTACACCTTC
clone size: few; V gene: TRBV3-1/TRBV3-2; J gene: TRBJ1-5; D gene: TRBD1; CDR3 protein: CASSLGTADSNQPQHF; CDR3 DNA: TGTGCCAGCAGCCTCGGGACAGCCGATAGCAATCAGCCCCAGCATTTT
clone size: once; V gene: TRBV21-1; J gene: TRBJ2-5; D gene: -; CDR3 protein: CASSKEFQREEETQYF; CDR3 DNA: TGTGCCAGCAGCAAAGAATTTCAGCGGGAGGAAGAGACCCAGTACTTC
clone size: -; V gene: TRBV6-1; J gene: TRBJ2-3; D gene: -; CDR3 protein: CASSDDRGPTSGGYTDTQYF; CDR3 DNA: TGTGCCAGCAGTGATGACAGGGGCCCGACGAGCGGGGGCTACACAGATACGCAGTATTTT
clone size: -; V gene: TRBV7-2; J gene: TRBJ1-2; D gene: -; CDR3 protein: CASSLDLAPGRYGYTF; CDR3 DNA: TGTGCCAGCAGCTTAGACCTAGCCCCTGGGAGGTATGGCTACACCTTC
clone size: -; V gene: TRBV29-1; J gene: TRBJ1-2; D gene: TRBD1; CDR3 protein: CSVLTGGYGYTF; CDR3 DNA: TGCAGCGTTTTGACAGGGGGCTATGGCTACACCTTC
clone size: -; V gene: TRBV5-4; J gene: TRBJ2-5; D gene: TRBD1; CDR3 protein: CASSRQGKETQYF; CDR3 DNA: TGTGCCAGCAGCAGACAGGGGAAGGAGACCCAGTACTTC
clone size: -; V gene: TRBV11-2; J gene: TRBJ1-2; D gene: TRBD1; CDR3 protein: CASSSNRGPNYGYTF; CDR3 DNA: TGTGCCAGCAGCTCAAACAGGGGGCCCAACTATGGCTACACCTTC
clone size: -; V gene: TRBV25-1; J gene: TRBJ2-7; D gene: -; CDR3 protein: CASSGGASWSYEQYF; CDR3 DNA: TGTGCCAGCAGTGGGGGGGCCTCTTGGTCCTACGAGCAGTACTTC
clone size: -; V gene: TRBV30; J gene: TRBJ1-4; D gene: -; CDR3 protein: CAWDPSGGGEKLFF; CDR3 DNA: TGTGCCTGGGACCCATCCGGGGGCGGTGAAAAACTGTTTTTT
clone size: -; V gene: TRBV10-3; J gene: TRBJ1-2; D gene: TRBD1; CDR3 protein: CAITPGDRAQDYGYTF; CDR3 DNA: TGTGCCATCACCCCCGGGGACAGGGCCCAAGACTATGGCTACACCTTC